The T cell receptor (beta chain) described here comes from a study of blood T cell repertoires in COVID-19. In the original workflow: Reference gene primer amplification gave estimated nucleated cell counts. Assay: immunoSEQ multiplex PCR; the TCRdb copy retains only in-frame clones and omits some. The V and J calls and clone size are taken from that table; D and trimming were inferred from the DNA. Found here are 150,000 or so clones, 80% to 85% of them singletons; the top ten hold around 35%. V was trimmed by 4 bases and J by 8 bases, leaving 15 bases between them. Germline V gives CDR1 SGHTA, CDR2 FQGNSA. The CDR3 consists of 14 residues. This clone was picked up one time.

The sequence was collected from a human donor in a cohort sampled during active COVID-19. The chain has TRBV7-2 and TRBJ2-1; possibly TRBD2 for D (6 bases). Sequences were obtained from peripheral blood. DNA of the CDR3: TGTGCCAGCAGCTACGGGACTCCCTTCGATGAGCAGTTCTTC. Translated: CASSYGTPFDEQFF.